Reported below is one T cell receptor beta chain. No antigen is known for it. Looked up from germline, CDR1 is LGHNA and CDR2 is YSLEER. The CDR3 runs to 14 residues. Trimming cost V 0 bases and J 6 bases, with 11 bases left between them. As handled by the study authors: Without quality scores, immunoSEQ junctional reads could not be filtered like full-length reads. This table comes from immunoSEQ multiplex PCR, and its TCRdb copy is limited to in-frame clones, with some not included. V and J calls and clone size follow that table, whereas D and trimming were derived from the DNA. The sample contains around 1.5 million clones, around 98% of which appear only once. This entry is derived from a study of shared clonotypes between healthy human individuals. Study-wide results and limits: Sequencing depth was predicted to influence how clonotypes are shared among donors.

This chain links TRBV4-3 with TRBJ1-1; no clear D gene. The clonotype was recovered from a man aged 25-45 years in good health. The sequenced material came from naive CD4+ T cells sorted from blood. Stated subset: CD45RA+ positively selected. This CDR3 reads CASSQDSVLAEAFF. The CDR3 region has the DNA TGCGCCAGCAGCCAAGATTCAGTCTTGGCTGAAGCTTTCTTT.